A single TCR beta chain is shown here with its context. The CDR3 is 17 amino acids. V lost 0 bases, J lost 3 bases, and 17 bases lay in between. Germline CDR1 LNHNV, CDR2 YYDKDF (reference sequence). Sample treatment: oral pan-JAK inhibitor, 5-10 mg twice daily. The sample comes from a study of CD8+ T cells in alopecia areata. Extracted RNA was reverse transcribed into cDNA, the sequencing template. Here immunoSEQ multiplex PCR was the method, and the copy in TCRdb shows in-frame clones only, minus some. The data contain approximately 160,000 clones, around three fifths of them seen just once; the ten biggest clones take up about 14%.

This specimen was CD4+ T cells sorted from blood, taken at week 24, from a patient treated with tofacitinib. The chain combines TRBV15 with TRBJ1-2; a possible D gene is TRBD1 (5 bases). This TCR came from a human donor with alopecia areata. This CDR3 is CATSRDLNSGFDYGYTF. The CDR3 DNA is TGTGCCACCAGCAGAGATCTGAATTCAGGGTTTGACTATGGCTACACCTTC.